These T cell receptor beta chains were read from a single sample in a study of neurological immune-mediated disorders. Using its own MiXCR run on the 5' RACE reads, TCRdb lists one record per CDR3 protein. This sample has approximately 23,000 distinct CDR3 sequences, with 10% found just once. What was sequenced was PBMCs. These receptors all stem from a woman aged 55-75 years with HTLV-1-associated myelopathy (HAM/TSP). Each CDR3 is given with its conserved first and last residue. The order of the fields is clone size, D gene, J gene, V gene, CDR3 protein, CDR3 DNA. The D gene is left open where the match is weak. Clone size is shown for a subset of rows, as once, few, many or a class of expanded clone.

>many|.|TRBJ1-1|TRBV5-1
CASSVRRENTEAFF
TGCGCCAGCAGCGTAAGACGGGAGAACACTGAAGCTTTCTTT
>many|.|TRBJ2-7|TRBV7-6
CASSLVEGAYEQYF
TGTGCCAGCAGCTTAGTAGAAGGAGCCTACGAGCAGTACTTC
>many|.|TRBJ1-4|TRBV14
CASSPERTANEKLFF
TGTGCCAGCAGCCCGGAGCGTACGGCTAATGAAAAACTGTTTTTT
>.|.|TRBJ2-3|TRBV5-1
CASSRVRGVSMDTQYF
TGCGCCAGCAGCCGGGTCAGAGGAGTCAGCATGGATACGCAGTATTTT
>many|.|TRBJ1-2|TRBV6-5
CASSYSSPGLQFYGYTF
TGTGCCAGCAGTTACTCCTCGCCGGGACTCCAGTTCTACGGCTACACCTTC
>many|TRBD1|TRBJ1-1|TRBV28
CASPSRGQGEAFF
TGTGCCAGTCCCTCCCGGGGACAGGGTGAAGCTTTCTTT
>medium-sized|.|TRBJ2-3|TRBV5-1
CASSLSLPSTDTQYF
TGCGCCAGCAGCTTGTCACTCCCTAGCACAGATACGCAGTATTTT
>many|.|TRBJ1-1|TRBV6-6
CASSTTREQNTEAFF
TGTGCCAGCAGCACGACTCGAGAACAGAACACTGAAGCTTTCTTT
>medium-sized|.|TRBJ1-6|TRBV5-1
CASSLDPESSYNSPLHF
TGCGCCAGCAGCTTGGATCCGGAGAGCTCCTATAATTCACCCCTCCACTTT
>few|TRBD1|TRBJ2-7|TRBV5-1
CASSPSWPGQIYEQYF
TGCGCCAGCAGCCCAAGTTGGCCGGGACAGATTTACGAGCAGTACTTC
>few|.|TRBJ1-1|TRBV7-3
CASSLTGGNTEAFF
TGTGCCAGCAGCTTAACTGGGGGGAACACTGAAGCTTTCTTT
>many|TRBD1|TRBJ1-1|TRBV7-9
CASSMGQRNTEAFF
TGTGCCAGCAGCATGGGACAGAGGAACACTGAAGCTTTCTTT
>.|TRBD1|TRBJ1-1|TRBV20-1
CSAKTGGNTEAFF
TGCAGTGCAAAGACAGGGGGCAACACTGAAGCTTTCTTT
>.|.|TRBJ2-3|TRBV5-1
CASAQGGTTDTQYF
TGCGCCAGTGCTCAGGGGGGGACCACAGATACGCAGTATTTT
>.|TRBD1|TRBJ2-3|TRBV20-1
CSATTGDVLTDTQYF
TGCAGTGCAACCACAGGGGACGTCCTTACAGATACGCAGTATTTT